The 20 T cell receptor beta chains reported below all come from one sample, sequenced in a study of Ad26.COV2.S vaccination and SARS-CoV-2 variants. Profiling relied on immunoSEQ multiplex PCR, and the TCRdb table lists in-frame clones only, not all of them. Among about 480,000 clones listed, around 88% were seen once. Treatment specified: about 20 received Ad26.COV2.S at low or high dose, single or two shots; 5 received placebo; per-sample allocation not given. The study sampled participants on day 63 after the first vaccine or placebo injection. The sample in question was peripheral blood, obtained in a trial of Ad26.COV2.S vaccine versus placebo. These receptors all come from a person between 18 and 60 years old who received the Ad26.COV2.S COVID-19 vaccine or a placebo.

This chain joins TRBV7-8 and TRBJ1-6; a weak D match, TRBD1 (5 bases). CDR3 size: 14 residues. The germline V gene encodes CDR1 SGHVS and CDR2 FQNEAQ. With 6 bases removed from V and 5 bases from J, the gap between germline ends came to 11 bases. The CDR3 DNA follows: TGTGCCAGCAGGCGACAGTTCGATAATTCACCCCTCCACTTT. It codes for CASRRQFDNSPLHF.

This clone appeared a single time. V and J are TRBV3-1 (or the pseudogene TRBV3-2) and TRBJ2-1; tentatively, D is TRBD2 (6 bases). This CDR3 has 15 amino acids. V was shortened by 0 bases and J by 10 bases, with 16 bases between the two germline ends. The germline gives CDR1 LGHDT, CDR2 YNNKEL (reference sequence). In nucleotides, the CDR3 is TGTGCCAGCAGCCAAGATCAGCTAGCGTCGGAAGAGCAGTTCTTC. Protein product: CASSQDQLASEEQFF.

The chain carries TRBV30 and TRBJ1-2, with a weak D call TRBD1 (6 bases). V lost 5 bases and J lost 2, with 12 bases in between. This CDR3 is 13 amino acids long. Germline CDR1 and CDR2: GTSNPN and SVGIG (reference sequence). The CDR3 bases are TGTGCCTGGTGGGGACAAGTAAACTATGGCTACACCTTC. Its protein product is CAWWGQVNYGYTF.

V usage is TRBV19 and J usage is TRBJ1-5; unclear D gene. Trimming removed 5 bases from V and 6 bases from J, with 20 bases in between. Germline V lookup: CDR1 LNHDA, CDR2 SQIVND (reference sequence). This CDR3 contains 16 residues. CDR3 sequence reads: CASSPSWVGSGQPQHF. As DNA, the CDR3 is TGTGCCAGTAGTCCCTCCTGGGTAGGGTCGGGTCAGCCCCAGCATTTT.

The chain recombines TRBV6-1 with TRBJ1-5, with a possible D match to TRBD1 (5 bases). V was cut by 4 bases and J by 4 bases, with 11 bases left in between. The CDR3 has 14 residues. In germline, CDR1 is MNHNS, CDR2 SASEGT. DNA of the CDR3: TGTGCCAGCAGTGTAGCGGGGGGAAATCAGCCCCAGCATTTT. Translated, it gives CASSVAGGNQPQHF.

The V gene is TRBV30, the J gene TRBJ1-5, with D perhaps matching TRBD1 (6 bases). This CDR3 has 13 amino acids. Trimming pared 5 bases from V and 5 bases from J, leaving 13 bases between. The germline V gene encodes CDR1 GTSNPN and CDR2 SVGIG (reference sequence). As DNA, the CDR3 is TGTGCCTGGGCGCAGGGGCGGGATCAGCCCCAGCATTTT. Amino acid sequence: CAWAQGRDQPQHF. Full variable domain (outside the CDR3, taken from reference TRBV30 and TRBJ1-5): SQTIHQWPATLVQPVGSPLSLECTVEGTSNPNLYWYRQAAGRGLQLLFYSVGIGQISSEVPQNLSASRPQDRQFILSSKKLLLSDSGFYLCAWAQGRDQPQHFGDGTRLSIL.

The chain links TRBV5-1 to TRBJ2-3, with a weak D call TRBD1 (5 bases). Germline V gives CDR1 SGHRS, CDR2 YFSETQ. Trimming left V 0 bases short and J 11 bases short, with 19 bases between. CDR3 length equals 15 residues. CDR3 residues: CASSLAVGAFQMQYF. The CDR3 nucleotides read TGCGCCAGCAGCTTGGCCGTAGGGGCCTTCCAGATGCAGTATTTT.

This clone showed up just once. This sequence joins TRBV3-1 (or the pseudogene TRBV3-2) and TRBJ2-3; D ambiguous. V dropped 1 base and J dropped 2 bases, with 13 bases sitting between them. The CDR3 covers 16 residues. The germline V gene has CDR1 LGHDT and CDR2 YNNKEL (reference sequence). Here the CDR3 reads CASSQGRDSNTDTQYF. Written as DNA, the CDR3 is TGTGCCAGCAGCCAAGGACGTGACTCAAACACAGATACGCAGTATTTT.

The chain is built from TRBV7-3 and TRBJ2-2; D is unclear. Trimming removed 5 bases from V and 4 bases from J, with 8 bases in between. Per the germline V gene, CDR1 is SGHTA and CDR2 is FQGTGA. The CDR3 totals 13 residues. CDR3 amino acids: CASSPSGTGELFF. In DNA form, the CDR3 reads TGTGCCAGCAGCCCCAGTGGCACCGGGGAGCTGTTTTTT.

The chain uses TRBV2 and TRBJ1-4; D call uncertain. The CDR3 covers 14 residues. V was cut by 5 bases and J by 4 bases, with 11 bases left in between. Germline V gene lookup returns CDR1 SNHLY and CDR2 FYNNEI. Written as DNA, the CDR3 is TGTGCCAGCAGTTTTGGGTGGGGTAATGAAAAACTGTTTTTT. Protein sequence: CASSFGWGNEKLFF.

The chain combines TRBV3-1 (or the pseudogene TRBV3-2) with TRBJ2-1; 14 bases fit TRBD2. The CDR3 consists of 17 residues. With V trimmed by 3 bases and J by 7 bases, 8 bases remained unmatched. CDR1 and CDR2 (germline): LGHDT, YNNKEL (reference sequence). CDR3 region: CASSHAEGTSGRNEQFF. The CDR3 DNA is TGTGCCAGCAGCCATGCAGAAGGGACTAGCGGGAGAAATGAGCAGTTCTTC.

This clone was seen only once. This rearrangement joins TRBV7-2 to TRBJ2-1; D is unclear. Looked up from germline, CDR1 is SGHTA and CDR2 is FQGNSA. The CDR3 is 14 amino acids. V lost 5 bases to trimming and J lost 4 bases, with 12 bases between them. CDR3 sequence reads: CASSTPPPYNEQFF. For the CDR3, the DNA is TGTGCCAGCAGCACCCCTCCACCTTACAATGAGCAGTTCTTC.

The V call is TRBV5-6, the J call TRBJ2-1; 7 nucleotides match TRBD2. This CDR3 region has 15 residues. After removal of 4 bases from V and 6 bases from J, the junction contained 10 bases not matched to a gene. Germline-derived CDR1 and CDR2 are SGHDT and YYEEEE. As DNA, the CDR3 is TGTGCCAGCAGCCCCGCTAGCGGCGCAGCCAATGAGCAGTTCTTC. It yields the protein CASSPASGAANEQFF.

The rearrangement uses TRBV12-5 and TRBJ2-2, with a weak D call TRBD2 (5 bases). V shed 2 bases and J shed 0 bases, with 7 bases lying between them. The CDR3 totals 15 residues. The germline V gene encodes CDR1 LGHNT and CDR2 FRNRAP. The CDR3 sequence is CASGLRGANTGELFF. The CDR3 nucleotides read TGTGCTAGTGGTTTGCGGGGAGCGAACACCGGGGAGCTGTTTTTT.

For this clone: Within the sample, other DNA sequences also encode this same CDR3. CDR3 amino acids: CASRISGTDTQYF. CDR3 DNA: TGTGCCAGCAGGATTAGCGGGACCGATACGCAGTATTTT. The chain carries TRBV27 and TRBJ2-3; TRBD2 agrees at 8 bases. V trimming: 6 bases; J trimming: 6 bases; junction bases outside the gene matches: 5. The CDR3 totals 13 residues. Germline V CDR1 and CDR2: MNHEY, SMNVEV (reference sequence).

In its sample, this clone was seen once. The chain recombines TRBV10-3 with TRBJ2-7; TRBD2 matches at 11 bases. Germline V lookup: CDR1 ENHRY, CDR2 SYGVKD. V shed 8 bases and J 4 bases; nucleotides not matched to a gene: 4. CDR3 length: 13 amino acids. CDR3 bases: TGTGCCATCGGCCTAGCGGGAGGTTACGAGCAGTACTTC. Its protein product is CAIGLAGGYEQYF.

The chain joins TRBV6-5 to TRBJ2-7; 7 bases map to TRBD2. The trim removed 4 bases at V and 2 bases at J, leaving 8 bases unmatched. This CDR3 region has 15 residues. CDR1 and CDR2 from the germline V gene are MNHEY and SVGAGI. The CDR3 DNA sequence: TGTGCCAGCAGTTCCAGCGGGATTGGGGCCTACGAGCAGTACTTC. It codes for CASSSSGIGAYEQYF.

The table lists this clone with a count of one. The gene calls are TRBV5-1 and TRBJ2-1; D is unresolved. This CDR3 spans 16 amino acids. Trimming pared 0 bases from V and 5 bases from J, leaving 15 bases between. Per germline, CDR1 SGHRS and CDR2 YFSETQ. The CDR3: CASSLGYEDRNNEQFF. The DNA of the CDR3 is TGCGCCAGCAGCTTGGGGTATGAGGATAGAAACAATGAGCAGTTCTTC.

The chain has TRBV5-5 and TRBJ1-2; weak D call: TRBD1 (6 bases). Germline-derived CDR1 and CDR2 are SGHKS and YYEKEE (reference sequence). CDR3 length: 15 residues. V lost 4 bases and J lost 8, with 21 bases in between. The CDR3 DNA reads as TGTGCCAGCAGCCTCGGGGGCCTTAGTTTGGGCGGCTACACCTTC. This encodes CASSLGGLSLGGYTF.

The chain couples TRBV5-1 to TRBJ2-7; 7 positions match TRBD1. Germline V CDR1 and CDR2: SGHRS, YFSETQ. Germline trimming cut 4 bases from V and 4 bases from J; bases unmatched to any gene: 8. The CDR3 loop spans 14 amino acids. The CDR3 DNA follows: TGCGCCAGCAGCCTCTTGGACAGGAGATACGAGCAGTACTTC. Protein product: CASSLLDRRYEQYF.